Presented here are 32 T cell receptor beta chains from one specimen sequenced in a study of blood T cell repertoires in COVID-19. Profiling relied on immunoSEQ multiplex PCR, and the TCRdb table lists in-frame clones only, not all of them. The sample records roughly 150,000 clones, about 86% being singletons. The material sequenced was peripheral blood. These receptors were collected from a woman aged 65 to 85 with acute or convalescent COVID-19.

V usage is TRBV5-5 and J usage is TRBJ2-1; 10 bases are a match to TRBD2. After removal of 5 bases from V and 5 bases from J, the junction contained 13 bases not matched to a gene. This CDR3 region has 17 residues. Germline CDR1 is SGHKS and CDR2 is YYEKEE (reference sequence). The DNA for the CDR3 is TGTGCCAGCAGTAGAGATAGCGGGGGGCCGGTGGACAATGAGCAGTTCTTC. Translated: CASSRDSGGPVDNEQFF.

This chain joins TRBV2 and TRBJ1-5, with a possible D match to TRBD1 (6 bases). Germline V gene sequence: CDR1 SNHLY, CDR2 FYNNEI. The V gene lost 5 bases and the J gene lost 15 bases, with 23 bases spanning the gap. The CDR3 has 14 residues. The CDR3 DNA sequence: TGTGCCAGCAGTATCTACCGGGACACCGGGTCACCGCATTTT. Its translation: CASSIYRDTGSPHF. Complete variable domain (other parts from reference TRBV2 and TRBJ1-5): EPEVTQTPSHQVTQMGQEVILRCVPISNHLYFYWYRQILGQKVEFLVSFYNNEISEKSEIFDDQFSVERPDGSNFTLKIRSTKLEDSAMYFCASSIYRDTGSPHFGDGTRLSIL.

The chain recombines TRBV7-2 with TRBJ2-2; 8 positions match TRBD1. CDR1 is SGHTA and CDR2 is FQGNSA in the germline V gene. V lost 0 bases, J lost 4 bases, and 1 base stayed unmatched. There are 15 residues in the CDR3. DNA for the CDR3: TGTGCCAGCAGCTTAGCCAGGGGGCTCACCGGGGAGCTGTTTTTT. Translated: CASSLARGLTGELFF.

The V call is TRBV5-1, the J call TRBJ1-4, with a possible D match to TRBD1 (5 bases). V was clipped by 3 bases and J by 0 bases, with 9 bases between them. The CDR3 spans 15 residues. Germline V gene lookup returns CDR1 SGHRS and CDR2 YFSETQ. This CDR3 reads CASSYDRATNEKLFF. CDR3 in DNA: TGCGCCAGCAGCTATGACAGAGCAACTAATGAAAAACTGTTTTTT.

The chain has TRBV29-1 and TRBJ1-1, with D unresolved. V was pared by 4 bases and J by 8 bases, with 14 bases between. The CDR3 loop spans 12 amino acids. Germline CDR1 reads SQVTM; CDR2 reads ANQGSEA. Here the CDR3 DNA reads TGCAGCGTTGGCGGGGTTCCTGCGGAAGCTTTCTTT. This encodes CSVGGVPAEAFF.

This sequence joins TRBV7-8 and TRBJ1-5; the D gene is possibly TRBD1 (5 bases). Germline CDR1 and CDR2: SGHVS and FQNEAQ. Trimming cost V 7 bases and J 1 base, with 17 bases left between them. The CDR3 length is 16 residues. The CDR3 loop is CASTLGGIGSNQPQHF. The DNA of the CDR3 is TGTGCCAGCACACTCGGGGGGATAGGGAGCAATCAGCCCCAGCATTTT.

This chain uses TRBV3-1 (or the pseudogene TRBV3-2) with TRBJ2-1, with 8 bases identical to TRBD2. The CDR3 consists of 15 residues. Germline V CDR1 and CDR2: LGHDT, YNNKEL (reference sequence). V gave up 3 bases and J gave up 7 bases; unmatched junction bases: 8. CDR3 sequence reads: CASSQRAGDRNEQFF. DNA for the CDR3: TGTGCCAGCAGCCAGAGAGCGGGGGATCGGAATGAGCAGTTCTTC.

This chain connects TRBV18 to TRBJ2-7, with D perhaps TRBD1 (5 bases). Trimming took off 3 bases at V and 5 bases at J, with 20 bases between the two ends. The CDR3 loop spans 16 amino acids. CDR1 is KGHSH and CDR2 is LQKENI in the germline V gene. CDR3 protein: CASSPTLGTGENEQYF. CDR3 DNA: TGTGCCAGCTCACCGACCCTCGGCACAGGAGAGAACGAGCAGTACTTC.

The chain employs TRBV28 and TRBJ1-1; 7 positions match TRBD1. The CDR3 contains 15 residues. Germline V gene lookup returns CDR1 MDHEN and CDR2 SYDVKM. The trim removed 4 bases at V and 5 bases at J, leaving 10 bases unmatched. The CDR3: CASSSAGGGQTEAFF. The CDR3 bases are TGTGCCAGCAGTTCAGCAGGGGGTGGGCAGACTGAAGCTTTCTTT.

The rearrangement links TRBV11-2 to TRBJ2-1; 7 nucleotides align to TRBD2. Germline CDR1 is SGHAT and CDR2 is FQNNGV. There are 15 residues in the CDR3. The ends lost 1 base at V and 7 bases at J; junction bases unmatched: 7. The CDR3 spells CASSLVGTNANEQFF. The CDR3, as DNA: TGTGCCAGCAGCTTAGTTGGGACTAACGCAAATGAGCAGTTCTTC.

The V gene is TRBV19, the J gene TRBJ2-3, with 13 bases identical to TRBD2. The CDR3 contains 16 residues. With 4 bases clipped from V and 2 bases from J, the junction kept 3 bases outside the gene matches. The germline CDR1 and CDR2 sequences are LNHDA and SQIVND (reference sequence). The CDR3 bases are TGTGCCAGTAGTAGCGGACTAGCGGGGGCCACAGATACGCAGTATTTT. Amino acid sequence: CASSSGLAGATDTQYF.

The chain has TRBV18 and TRBJ1-5, with a tentative D call TRBD1 (5 bases). The CDR3 covers 16 residues. Trimming took off 3 bases at V and 2 bases at J, with 14 bases between the two ends. Germline V gives CDR1 KGHSH, CDR2 LQKENI. CDR3 sequence: CASSPQQVSGNQPQHF. For the CDR3, the DNA is TGTGCCAGCTCACCCCAACAGGTGTCGGGCAATCAGCCCCAGCATTTT.

CDR3 in amino acids: CASSYPQRNSGYTF. DNA for the CDR3: TGTGCCAGCAGTTATCCCCAGCGTAATTCTGGCTACACCTTC. V usage is TRBV6-2 or TRBV6-3 and J usage is TRBJ1-2, with D uncertain. Per germline, CDR1 MNHEY and CDR2 SVGEGT. The germline V and J ends were trimmed by 3 bases and 7 bases, with 15 bases remaining between them. The CDR3 is made up of 14 amino acids.

The chain couples TRBV3-1 (or the pseudogene TRBV3-2) to TRBJ1-1; tentatively, D is TRBD1 (6 bases). Trimming shortened V by 4 bases and J by 5 bases, and 17 bases separated the two germline ends. Germline V CDR1 and CDR2: LGHDT, YNNKEL (reference sequence). This CDR3 contains 15 residues. The CDR3 coding sequence is TGTGCCAGCAGCCGAATAGGGGGGGCTTATACTGAAGCTTTCTTT. Translating gives CASSRIGGAYTEAFF.

The V call is TRBV5-6, the J call TRBJ2-5; no clear D. CDR3 length: 12 residues. V gave up 1 base and J gave up 5 bases, with 6 bases separating them. Germline CDR1 is SGHDT and CDR2 is YYEEEE. DNA of the CDR3: TGTGCCAGCAGCTTGTCTGTCGAGACCCAGTACTTC. Protein product: CASSLSVETQYF.

V gene TRBV11-3 combines with J gene TRBJ2-1; D is perhaps TRBD2 (6 bases). This CDR3 contains 14 residues. Germline V gives CDR1 SGHNT, CDR2 YENEEA. The V and J ends lost 1 base and 9 bases respectively, with 13 bases between them. In DNA form, the CDR3 reads TGTGCCAGCAGCTTAGGTTCGCTAGCGTCTGAGCAGTTCTTC. Protein: CASSLGSLASEQFF.

The V and J genes are TRBV30 and TRBJ2-1; 10 bases map to TRBD2. V trimming: 3 bases; J trimming: 7 bases; junction bases outside the gene matches: 12. CDR3 size: 16 residues. Germline V gene lookup returns CDR1 GTSNPN and CDR2 SVGIG (reference sequence). The CDR3 DNA follows: TGTGCCTGGAGGACCCCCGATAGCGGGAGGTGGAATGAGCAGTTCTTC. Protein sequence: CAWRTPDSGRWNEQFF.

The CDR3 bases are TGTGCCAGCAGCTTAAGCCCGCAGGGGGCCTACACCTTC. This translates into CASSLSPQGAYTF. This chain links TRBV7-8 with TRBJ1-2; 8 nucleotides agree with TRBD1. Trimming cost V 2 bases and J 10 bases; bases outside gene matches: 6. The CDR3 has 13 amino acids. CDR1 SGHVS and CDR2 FQNEAQ come from the germline V gene. Combining the CDR3 with reference TRBV7-8 and TRBJ1-2 gives the whole variable domain GAGVSQSPRYKVAKRGQDVALRCDPISGHVSLFWYQQALGQGPEFLTYFQNEAQLDKSGLPSDRFFAERPEGSVSTLKIQRTQQEDSAVYLCASSLSPQGAYTFGSGTRLTVV.

This clone was found once. The rearrangement joins TRBV30 to TRBJ2-4, with 8 bases fitting TRBD1. Germline values: CDR1 GTSNPN, CDR2 SVGIG (reference sequence). There are 14 residues in the CDR3. The V segment lost 2 bases and the J segment 2 bases; nucleotides outside the gene matches: 2. CDR3 amino acids: CAWSRTGTKNIQYF. CDR3 DNA: TGTGCCTGGAGTCGGACAGGGACCAAAAACATTCAGTACTTC.

As concerns this clone: This sample also contains other DNA sequences that code for the same CDR3. V gene TRBV6-5 combines with J gene TRBJ1-5; D possibly corresponds to TRBD1 (5 bases). Per the germline V gene, CDR1 is MNHEY and CDR2 is SVGAGI. There are 14 residues in the CDR3. Deletions cut 0 bases from V and 6 bases from J, with 9 bases between. Written as DNA, the CDR3 is TGTGCCAGCAGTTACTCCCGGGGGAGTCAGCCCCAGCATTTT. Protein sequence: CASSYSRGSQPQHF.

In nucleotides, the CDR3 is TGTGCCAGCAGCGAGACAGGGGGCCAACTGTTTTTT. It codes for CASSETGGQLFF. The V call is TRBV6-5, the J call TRBJ1-4; the match to TRBD1 covers 10 bases. CDR1 and CDR2 from the germline V gene are MNHEY and SVGAGI. CDR3 size: 12 residues. The trim removed 6 bases at V and 12 bases at J, leaving 4 bases unmatched.

This clone was detected once. V usage is TRBV19 and J usage is TRBJ1-4; 9 positions match TRBD1. This CDR3 region has 15 residues. The trim removed 7 bases at V and 4 bases at J, leaving 7 bases unmatched. The germline V gene encodes CDR1 LNHDA and CDR2 SQIVND (reference sequence). CDR3 nucleotides: TGTGCCAGTACCGGAGGGACAGGGCGTAATGAAAAACTGTTTTTT. It translates to CASTGGTGRNEKLFF.

The chain couples TRBV30 to TRBJ2-7; TRBD1 matches at 7 bases. V shed 3 bases and J 0 bases; nucleotides not matched to a gene: 5. Germline loops: CDR1 GTSNPN, CDR2 SVGIG (reference sequence). The CDR3 consists of 14 residues. Written as DNA, the CDR3 is TGTGCCTGGAGCTCAGGGGGTAGCTCCTACGAGCAGTACTTC. This gives the protein CAWSSGGSSYEQYF.

Note on this clone: In the same sample, other DNA sequences code for this CDR3. V is TRBV12-3 or TRBV12-4 and J is TRBJ1-3, with unresolved D. Trimming pared 2 bases from V and 4 bases from J, leaving 3 bases between. The CDR3 is 12 amino acids. CDR3 amino acids: CASSLPGNTIYF. In DNA, the CDR3 is TGTGCCAGCAGTTTACCGGGAAACACCATATATTTT.

The rearrangement links TRBV5-1 to TRBJ2-2; D remains ambiguous. This CDR3 has 12 residues. Germline V gives CDR1 SGHRS, CDR2 YFSETQ. Trimming pared 0 bases from V and 6 bases from J, leaving 3 bases between. The CDR3 here is CASSLAAGELFF. The CDR3 DNA reads as TGCGCCAGCAGCTTGGCGGCCGGGGAGCTGTTTTTT.

In its sample, this clone was seen a few times. V usage is TRBV6-5 and J usage is TRBJ1-2; 9 positions match TRBD1. V shed 6 bases and J 6 bases; nucleotides not matched to a gene: 8. The CDR3 spans 14 residues. Germline assignment: CDR1 MNHEY and CDR2 SVGAGI. CDR3 sequence reads: CASRDRGYRDGYTF. In DNA form, the CDR3 reads TGTGCCAGCAGAGACAGGGGGTATCGGGATGGCTACACCTTC.

This clone was observed a few times. This chain links TRBV5-5 with TRBJ2-7; a possible D gene is TRBD2 (5 bases). The CDR3 covers 13 residues. Germline CDR1 and CDR2: SGHKS and YYEKEE (reference sequence). Deletions cut 4 bases from V and 1 base from J, with 9 bases between. The CDR3 is CASSRGASYEQYF. The CDR3 DNA is TGTGCCAGCAGCCGGGGTGCATCCTACGAGCAGTACTTC.

The chain couples TRBV5-8 to TRBJ1-2, with D maybe TRBD1 (5 bases). Germline assignment: CDR1 SGHTS and CDR2 YDEGEE. Between the trimmed V and J ends, which lost 9 bases and 4 bases, there was a span of 16 bases. There are 13 residues in the CDR3. DNA of the CDR3: TGTGCCACCCAGCCGCGACAGTCCTATGGCTACACCTTC. Its translation: CATQPRQSYGYTF. Complete variable domain (other parts from reference TRBV5-8 and TRBJ1-2): EAGVTQSPTHLIKTRGQQATLRCSPISGHTSVYWYQQALGLGLQFLLWYDEGEERNRGNFPPRFSGRQFPNYSSELNVNALELEDSALYLCATQPRQSYGYTFGSGTRLTVV.

The rearrangement uses TRBV18 and TRBJ2-7; a possible D gene is TRBD2 (5 bases). The CDR3 sequence is 13 residues long. Germline V gene lookup returns CDR1 KGHSH and CDR2 LQKENI. V lost 2 bases and J 7 bases, leaving 12 bases between the germline ends. CDR3 region: CASSPGRSGEQYF. CDR3 in DNA: TGTGCCAGCTCACCAGGACGGAGCGGTGAGCAGTACTTC.

The rearrangement links TRBV5-1 to TRBJ2-6, with a tentative D call TRBD1 (6 bases). Between the trimmed V and J ends, which lost 4 bases and 3 bases, there was a span of 11 bases. Germline CDR1 and CDR2: SGHRS and YFSETQ. The CDR3 totals 15 residues. CDR3 nucleotides: TGCGCCAGCAGCCAGGCAGGGGTTGGGGCCAACGTCCTGACTTTC. This encodes CASSQAGVGANVLTF.

V and J are TRBV4-1 and TRBJ2-7, with TRBD1 identical over 7 bases. V was pared by 0 bases and J by 11 bases, with 4 bases of the junction left unmatched. Germline V gives CDR1 MGHRA, CDR2 YSYEKL. This CDR3 has 12 residues. In nucleotides, the CDR3 is TGCGCCAGCAGCCAAGATACAGGGGAAAAGTACTTC. It yields the protein CASSQDTGEKYF.

This clone was seen only once. The gene calls are TRBV2 and TRBJ1-5; TRBD1 matches 11 bases. This CDR3 is built from 15 residues. V was pared by 5 bases and J by 4 bases, with 4 bases of the junction left unmatched. Germline V gene lookup returns CDR1 SNHLY and CDR2 FYNNEI. CDR3: CASSWTGGVNQPQHF. CDR3 bases: TGTGCCAGCAGTTGGACAGGGGGCGTTAATCAGCCCCAGCATTTT.